This TCR beta chain comes out of a study of shared clonotypes between healthy human individuals. General study findings and limits: Rarefaction exposed incomplete sorted-subset sequencing despite large depth.

Here immunoSEQ multiplex PCR was the method, and the copy in TCRdb shows in-frame clones only, minus some. The sample carries 1.6 million or so clones, around 95% recorded once. Germline V gene lookup returns CDR1 SGHNT and CDR2 YENEEA. V was clipped by 1 base and J by 2 bases; unmatched bases: 3. This CDR3 comprises 16 residues. About this clone: Its specificity is not known.

The origin of this receptor is a man aged 25-45 years in good health. The chain has TRBV11-3 and TRBJ2-1; 9 bases match TRBD1. The sequenced sample was naive CD4+ T cells sorted from blood. As for subset: CD45RA+ positively selected. CDR3 sequence: CASSLGGDRAYNEQFF. CDR3 DNA: TGTGCCAGCAGCTTAGGGGGGGACAGGGCCTACAATGAGCAGTTCTTC.